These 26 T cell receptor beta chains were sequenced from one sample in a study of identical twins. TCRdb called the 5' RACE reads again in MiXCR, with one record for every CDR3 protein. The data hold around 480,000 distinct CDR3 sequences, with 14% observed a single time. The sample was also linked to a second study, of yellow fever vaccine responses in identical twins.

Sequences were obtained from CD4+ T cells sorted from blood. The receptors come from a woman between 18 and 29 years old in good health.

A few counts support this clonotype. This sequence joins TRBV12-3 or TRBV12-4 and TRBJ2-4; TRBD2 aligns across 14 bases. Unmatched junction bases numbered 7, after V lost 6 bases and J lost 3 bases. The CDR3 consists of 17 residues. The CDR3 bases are TGTGCCAGCAGGACTAGCGGGGGGGCGGGTGTCAAAAACATTCAGTACTTC. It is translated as CASRTSGGAGVKNIQYF.

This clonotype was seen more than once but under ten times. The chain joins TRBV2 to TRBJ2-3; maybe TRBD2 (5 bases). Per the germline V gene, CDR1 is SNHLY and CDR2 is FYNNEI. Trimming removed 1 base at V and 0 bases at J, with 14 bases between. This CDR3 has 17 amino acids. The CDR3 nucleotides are TGTGCCAGCAGTGAAGACCCGGGTGGAGGAAGCACAGATACGCAGTATTTT. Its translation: CASSEDPGGGSTDTQYF.

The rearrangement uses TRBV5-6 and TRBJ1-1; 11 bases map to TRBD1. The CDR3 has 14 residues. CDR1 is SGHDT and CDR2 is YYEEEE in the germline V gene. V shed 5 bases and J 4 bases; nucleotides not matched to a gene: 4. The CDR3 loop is CASRTGTGGTEAFF. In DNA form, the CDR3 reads TGTGCCAGCAGAACCGGGACAGGGGGCACTGAAGCTTTCTTT.

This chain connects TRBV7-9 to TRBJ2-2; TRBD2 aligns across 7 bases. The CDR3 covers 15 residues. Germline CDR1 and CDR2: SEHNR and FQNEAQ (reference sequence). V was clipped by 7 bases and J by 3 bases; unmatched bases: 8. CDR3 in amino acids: CASTSFAGDTGELFF. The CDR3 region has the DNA TGTGCCAGCACTTCCTTTGCGGGAGACACCGGGGAGCTGTTTTTT.

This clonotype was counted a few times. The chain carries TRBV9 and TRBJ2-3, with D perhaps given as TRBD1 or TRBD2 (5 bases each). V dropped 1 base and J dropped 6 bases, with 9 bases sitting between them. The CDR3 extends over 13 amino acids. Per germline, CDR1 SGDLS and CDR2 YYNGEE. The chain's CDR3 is CASSVWGKDTQYF. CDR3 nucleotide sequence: TGTGCCAGCAGCGTATGGGGGAAGGATACGCAGTATTTT.

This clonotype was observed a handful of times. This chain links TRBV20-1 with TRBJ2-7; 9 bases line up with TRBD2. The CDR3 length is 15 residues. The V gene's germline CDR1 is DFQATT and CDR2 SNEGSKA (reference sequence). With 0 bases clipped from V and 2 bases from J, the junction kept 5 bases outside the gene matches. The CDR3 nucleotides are TGCAGTGCTAGAGATCGTAGCGGGAGAGCCTACGAGCAGTACTTC. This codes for CSARDRSGRAYEQYF.

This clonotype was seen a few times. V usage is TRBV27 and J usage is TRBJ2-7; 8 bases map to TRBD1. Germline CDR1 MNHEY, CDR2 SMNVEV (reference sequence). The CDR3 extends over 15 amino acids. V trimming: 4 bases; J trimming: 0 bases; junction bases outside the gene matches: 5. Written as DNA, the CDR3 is TGTGCCAGCAGTTCGGACAGGGCAAGCTCCTACGAGCAGTACTTC. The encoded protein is CASSSDRASSYEQYF.

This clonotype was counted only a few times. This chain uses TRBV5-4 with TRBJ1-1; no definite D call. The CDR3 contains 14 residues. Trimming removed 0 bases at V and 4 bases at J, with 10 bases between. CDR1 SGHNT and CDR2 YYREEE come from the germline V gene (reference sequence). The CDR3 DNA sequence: TGTGCCAGCAGCTTGGGAGGGCTCATCACTGAAGCTTTCTTT. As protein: CASSLGGLITEAFF.

CDR3 bases: TGTGCCAGCGGCCAGGGGCTAGCGGAAATCACAGATACGCAGTATTTT. It is translated as CASGQGLAEITDTQYF. J is TRBJ2-3 and V is TRBV12-3 or TRBV12-4; tentatively, D is TRBD2 (7 bases). The V end lost 8 bases, the J end lost 2 bases, and 20 bases lay between the germline ends. This CDR3 has 16 amino acids.

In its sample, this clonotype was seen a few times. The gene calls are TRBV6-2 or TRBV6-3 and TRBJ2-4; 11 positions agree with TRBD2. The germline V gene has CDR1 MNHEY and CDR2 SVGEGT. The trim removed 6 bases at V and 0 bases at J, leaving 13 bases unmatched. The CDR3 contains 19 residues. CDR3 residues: CASRSGGLAGALAKNIQYF. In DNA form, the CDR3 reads TGTGCCAGCAGGTCCGGTGGACTAGCGGGCGCCCTAGCCAAAAACATTCAGTACTTC.

Here the CDR3 reads CASTPGRAANIQYF. CDR3 in DNA: TGCGCCAGCACCCCGGGCAGGGCCGCAAACATTCAGTACTTC. The genes are TRBV10-2 and TRBJ2-4, with a tentative D call TRBD1 (5 bases). The V end was cut by 7 bases, the J end by 6 bases, with 16 bases between. This CDR3 contains 14 residues. Germline CDR1 reads WSHSY; CDR2 reads SAAADI.

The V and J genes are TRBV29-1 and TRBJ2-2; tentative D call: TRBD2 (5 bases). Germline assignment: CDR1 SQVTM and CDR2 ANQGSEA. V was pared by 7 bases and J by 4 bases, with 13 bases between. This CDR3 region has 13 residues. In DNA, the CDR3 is TGCAGCGCCACCCCGGCGGGCACCGGGGAGCTGTTTTTT. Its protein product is CSATPAGTGELFF.

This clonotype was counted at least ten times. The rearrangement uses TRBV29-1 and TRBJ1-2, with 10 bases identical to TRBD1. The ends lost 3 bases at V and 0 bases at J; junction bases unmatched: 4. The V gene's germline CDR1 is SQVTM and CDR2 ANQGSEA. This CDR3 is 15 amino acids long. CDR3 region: CSVDGQGVTNYGYTF. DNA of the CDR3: TGCAGCGTTGACGGACAGGGGGTAACTAACTATGGCTACACCTTC.

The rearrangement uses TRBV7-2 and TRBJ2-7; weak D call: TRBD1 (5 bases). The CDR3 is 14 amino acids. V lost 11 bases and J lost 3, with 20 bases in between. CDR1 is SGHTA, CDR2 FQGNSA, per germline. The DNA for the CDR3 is TGTGCCTCCCCCAACGACAGATTTTTCTACGAGCAGTACTTC. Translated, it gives CASPNDRFFYEQYF.

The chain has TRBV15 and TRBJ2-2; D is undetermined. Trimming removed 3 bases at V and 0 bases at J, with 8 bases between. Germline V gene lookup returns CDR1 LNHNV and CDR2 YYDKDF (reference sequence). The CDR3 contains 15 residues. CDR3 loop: CATSRSSSNTGELFF. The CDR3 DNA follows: TGTGCCACCAGCAGGTCGTCGTCGAACACCGGGGAGCTGTTTTTT.

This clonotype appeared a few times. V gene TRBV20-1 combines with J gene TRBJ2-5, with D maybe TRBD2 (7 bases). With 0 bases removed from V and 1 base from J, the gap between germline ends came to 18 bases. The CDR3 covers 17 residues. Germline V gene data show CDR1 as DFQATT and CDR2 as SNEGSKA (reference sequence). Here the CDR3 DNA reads TGCAGTGCTAGAGATTCGGGCGGGGAGGGGGTCCAAGAGACCCAGTACTTC. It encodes CSARDSGGEGVQETQYF.

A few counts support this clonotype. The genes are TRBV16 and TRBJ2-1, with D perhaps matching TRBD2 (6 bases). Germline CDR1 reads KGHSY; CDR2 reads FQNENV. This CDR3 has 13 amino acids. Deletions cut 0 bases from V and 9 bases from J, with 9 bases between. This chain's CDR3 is CASSQSWGGEQFF. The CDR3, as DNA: TGTGCCAGCAGCCAATCGTGGGGAGGTGAGCAGTTCTTC.

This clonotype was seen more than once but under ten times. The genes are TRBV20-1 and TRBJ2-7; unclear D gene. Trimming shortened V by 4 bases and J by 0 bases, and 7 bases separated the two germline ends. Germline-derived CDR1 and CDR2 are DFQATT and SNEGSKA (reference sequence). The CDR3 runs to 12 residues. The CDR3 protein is CSANHGSYEQYF. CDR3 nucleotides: TGCAGTGCTAACCACGGCTCCTACGAGCAGTACTTC.

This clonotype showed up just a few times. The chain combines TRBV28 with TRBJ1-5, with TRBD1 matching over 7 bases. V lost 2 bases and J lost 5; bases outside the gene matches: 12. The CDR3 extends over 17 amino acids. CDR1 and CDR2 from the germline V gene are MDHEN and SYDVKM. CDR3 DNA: TGTGCCAGCAGTTTAACCAGACAGGGAATGAAGTATCAGCCCCAGCATTTT. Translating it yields CASSLTRQGMKYQPQHF.

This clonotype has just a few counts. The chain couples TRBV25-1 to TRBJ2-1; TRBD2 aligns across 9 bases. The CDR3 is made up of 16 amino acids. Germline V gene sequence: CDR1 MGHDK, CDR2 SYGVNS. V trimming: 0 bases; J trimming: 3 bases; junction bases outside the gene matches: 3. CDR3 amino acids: CASSEYKAGGYNEQFF. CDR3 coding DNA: TGTGCCAGCAGTGAATATAAAGCGGGAGGCTACAATGAGCAGTTCTTC.

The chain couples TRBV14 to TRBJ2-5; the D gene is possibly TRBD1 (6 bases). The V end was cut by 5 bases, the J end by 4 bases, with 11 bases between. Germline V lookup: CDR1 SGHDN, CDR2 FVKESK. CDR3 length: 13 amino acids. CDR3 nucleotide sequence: TGTGCCAGCAGCGCCCAGGGGAGAGAGACCCAGTACTTC. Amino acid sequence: CASSAQGRETQYF.

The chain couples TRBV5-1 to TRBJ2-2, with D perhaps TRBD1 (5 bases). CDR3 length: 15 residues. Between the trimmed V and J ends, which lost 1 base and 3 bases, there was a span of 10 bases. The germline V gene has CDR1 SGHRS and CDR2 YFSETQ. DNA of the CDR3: TGCGCCAGCAGCTTGATCCAGGGATACACCGGGGAGCTGTTTTTT. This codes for CASSLIQGYTGELFF. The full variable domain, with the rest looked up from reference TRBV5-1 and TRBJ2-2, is KAGVTQTPRYLIKTRGQQVTLSCSPISGHRSVSWYQQTPGQGLQFLFEYFSETQRNKGNFPGRFSGRQFSNSRSEMNVSTLELGDSALYLCASSLIQGYTGELFFGEGSRLTVL.

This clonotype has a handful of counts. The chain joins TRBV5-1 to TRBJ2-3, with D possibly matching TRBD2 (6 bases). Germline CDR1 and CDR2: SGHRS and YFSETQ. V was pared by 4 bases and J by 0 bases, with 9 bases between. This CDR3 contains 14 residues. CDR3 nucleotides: TGCGCCAGCAGCGTGGAGGGTAGCACAGATACGCAGTATTTT. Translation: CASSVEGSTDTQYF.

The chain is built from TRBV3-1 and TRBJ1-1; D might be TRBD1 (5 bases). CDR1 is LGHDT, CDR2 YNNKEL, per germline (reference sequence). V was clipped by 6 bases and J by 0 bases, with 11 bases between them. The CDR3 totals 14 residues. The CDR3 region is CASRQGRLNTEAFF. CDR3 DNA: TGTGCCAGCAGGCAGGGACGGCTGAACACTGAAGCTTTCTTT.

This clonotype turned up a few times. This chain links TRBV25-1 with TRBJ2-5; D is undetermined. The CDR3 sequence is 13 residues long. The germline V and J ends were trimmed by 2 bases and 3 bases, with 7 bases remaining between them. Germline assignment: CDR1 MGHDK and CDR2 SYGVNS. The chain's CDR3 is CASSETAKETQYF. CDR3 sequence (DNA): TGTGCCAGCAGTGAAACAGCTAAAGAGACCCAGTACTTC.

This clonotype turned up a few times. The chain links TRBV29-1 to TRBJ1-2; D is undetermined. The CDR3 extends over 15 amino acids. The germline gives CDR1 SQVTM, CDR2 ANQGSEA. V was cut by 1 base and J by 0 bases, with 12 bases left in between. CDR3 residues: CSVEARSKSNYGYTF. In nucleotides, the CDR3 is TGCAGCGTTGAAGCAAGGTCGAAATCTAACTATGGCTACACCTTC.